A single sample is the source of the 14 T cell receptor beta chains below, sequenced in a study of response to subunit inactivated influenza vaccine. One entry per CDR3 protein results from TCRdb running MiXCR on the RT-PCR reads. Of roughly 780,000 distinct CDR3 sequences in the sample, about 18% were seen once. The sequences come from PBMCs from blood, collected approximately 5 days after vaccination. The receptors were gathered from a man aged 45-65 years who received an inactivated influenza vaccine.

With respect to this clonotype: At one end the junction does not follow the germline gene, possibly because of a read error. The chain links TRBV12-5 to TRBJ2-6, with D unclear. Germline-derived CDR1 and CDR2 are LGHNT and FRNRAP. The CDR3 consists of 15 residues. CDR3 region: CASAVTPSEANVLTF. CDR3 nucleotides: TGTGCTAGTGCCGTTACGCCCTCTGAGGCCAACGTCCTGACTTTC.

The chain employs TRBV5-1 and TRBJ2-6; 11 bases fit TRBD2. This CDR3 has 19 residues. V shed 4 bases and J 0 bases; nucleotides not matched to a gene: 9. CDR1 and CDR2 from the germline V gene are SGHRS and YFSETQ. For the CDR3, the DNA is TGCGCCAGCAGCCAGCCGACTAGCGGGGAGAGCTCTGGGGCCAACGTCCTGACTTTC. Its translation: CASSQPTSGESSGANVLTF.

The rearrangement joins TRBV20-1 to TRBJ2-5; unclear D gene. Per the germline V gene, CDR1 is DFQATT and CDR2 is SNEGSKA (reference sequence). The V end was cut by 5 bases, the J end by 4 bases, with 17 bases between. This CDR3 comprises 14 residues. The CDR3 nucleotides read TGCAGTGCTGGGCCGGAGCCATTTATAGAGACCCAGTACTTC. Translation: CSAGPEPFIETQYF.

V and J are TRBV7-2 and TRBJ1-2; D gene ambiguous. From germline, CDR1 is SGHTA and CDR2 FQGNSA. The CDR3 has 14 amino acids. The V end lost 4 bases, the J end lost 6 bases, and 15 bases lay between the germline ends. The CDR3 spells CASSSPRRWNGYTF. The CDR3 region has the DNA TGTGCCAGCAGCTCCCCAAGACGGTGGAATGGCTACACCTTC.

This rearrangement joins TRBV3-1 to TRBJ2-7; 7 bases match TRBD1. Per the germline V gene, CDR1 is LGHDT and CDR2 is YNNKEL (reference sequence). The CDR3 consists of 14 residues. The ends lost 5 bases at V and 3 bases at J; junction bases unmatched: 7. The chain's CDR3 is CASSARQGFYEQYF. The DNA for the CDR3 is TGTGCCAGCAGCGCCAGACAGGGTTTCTACGAGCAGTACTTC.

This clonotype was counted between two and nine times. The CDR3 nucleotides read TGTGCCACCTCGAGGACGGGTTTAACAGATACGCAGTATTTT. This codes for CATSRTGLTDTQYF. This chain uses TRBV24-1 with TRBJ2-3; D gene uncertain. The CDR3 consists of 14 residues. Trimming left V 9 bases short and J 3 bases short, with 15 bases between. Germline V gene sequence: CDR1 KGHDR, CDR2 SFDVKD.

This clonotype came up a few times. The rearrangement links TRBV20-1 to TRBJ2-3; 8 nucleotides align to TRBD2. Per the germline V gene, CDR1 is DFQATT and CDR2 is SNEGSKA (reference sequence). With V trimmed by 7 bases and J by 4 bases, 7 bases remained unmatched. This CDR3 has 13 residues. The CDR3 sequence is CSVPGGAADTQYF. CDR3 nucleotide sequence: TGCAGTGTCCCCGGGGGGGCAGCAGATACGCAGTATTTT.

The chain has TRBV4-1 and TRBJ2-5, with TRBD2 identical over 8 bases. Trimming took 1 base from V and 2 from J; bases not matched to a gene: 6. Germline V gene sequence: CDR1 MGHRA, CDR2 YSYEKL. The CDR3 is 16 residues long. CDR3 nucleotides: TGCGCCAGCAGCCAAGGAAGCGGGGGCGAACAAGAGACCCAGTACTTC. This codes for CASSQGSGGEQETQYF.

The chain combines TRBV30 with TRBJ1-5, with 7 bases that match TRBD1. From germline, CDR1 is GTSNPN and CDR2 SVGIG (reference sequence). The V gene end was trimmed by 2 bases and the J gene end by 2 bases; junction bases not matched to a gene: 3. CDR3 length equals 14 residues. The CDR3 here is CAWSSGTGNQPQHF. The CDR3 DNA sequence: TGTGCCTGGAGTTCTGGGACAGGCAATCAGCCCCAGCATTTT. The full variable domain, in which reference TRBV30 and TRBJ1-5 provide the parts outside the CDR3, is SQTIHQWPATLVQPVGSPLSLECTVEGTSNPNLYWYRQAAGRGLQLLFYSVGIGQISSEVPQNLSASRPQDRQFILSSKKLLLSDSGFYLCAWSSGTGNQPQHFGDGTRLSIL.

This clonotype has a count of ten or more. This sequence joins TRBV25-1 and TRBJ1-6; D unresolved. Per germline, CDR1 MGHDK and CDR2 SYGVNS. The CDR3 spans 14 residues. V lost 5 bases, J lost 8 bases, and 13 bases lay in between. CDR3 DNA: TGTGCCAGCAGTTGGCCCCCAGGCGATTCACCCCTCCACTTT. This sequence encodes CASSWPPGDSPLHF.

This chain links TRBV25-1 with TRBJ2-7; weak D call: TRBD2 (6 bases). This CDR3 contains 16 residues. The V end was cut by 4 bases, the J end by 2 bases, with 18 bases between. Per the germline V gene, CDR1 is MGHDK and CDR2 is SYGVNS. In nucleotides, the CDR3 is TGTGCCAGCAGTGGTGCCACGGGAGTACTTCCCTACGAGCAGTACTTC. This gives the protein CASSGATGVLPYEQYF.

This chain joins TRBV10-2 and TRBJ2-4, with 10 bases lining up with TRBD1. This CDR3 has 14 residues. Germline V gives CDR1 WSHSY, CDR2 SAAADI. Trimming cost V 9 bases and J 6 bases; bases outside gene matches: 8. For the CDR3, the DNA is TGCGCCAGTGGGGACAGGGGAGAGATAAACATTCAGTACTTC. Amino acid sequence: CASGDRGEINIQYF.

This clonotype has a handful of counts. The chain carries TRBV7-2 and TRBJ2-3, with TRBD2 matching over 8 bases. The germline CDR1 and CDR2 sequences are SGHTA and FQGNSA. This CDR3 is 15 amino acids long. After removal of 1 base from V and 2 bases from J, the junction contained 2 bases not matched to a gene. CDR3 loop: CASSLGSGITDTQYF. The CDR3 coding sequence is TGTGCCAGCAGCTTAGGTAGCGGGATCACAGATACGCAGTATTTT.

The sample holds a few counts of this clonotype. The V gene is TRBV5-1, the J gene TRBJ2-1, with TRBD2 matching 13 bases. The CDR3 has 16 residues. The germline gives CDR1 SGHRS, CDR2 YFSETQ. Trimming cost V 0 bases and J 10 bases; bases outside gene matches: 7. This CDR3 is CASSLGWTSGSWEQFF. The CDR3 DNA follows: TGCGCCAGCAGCTTGGGGTGGACTAGCGGGAGTTGGGAGCAGTTCTTC.